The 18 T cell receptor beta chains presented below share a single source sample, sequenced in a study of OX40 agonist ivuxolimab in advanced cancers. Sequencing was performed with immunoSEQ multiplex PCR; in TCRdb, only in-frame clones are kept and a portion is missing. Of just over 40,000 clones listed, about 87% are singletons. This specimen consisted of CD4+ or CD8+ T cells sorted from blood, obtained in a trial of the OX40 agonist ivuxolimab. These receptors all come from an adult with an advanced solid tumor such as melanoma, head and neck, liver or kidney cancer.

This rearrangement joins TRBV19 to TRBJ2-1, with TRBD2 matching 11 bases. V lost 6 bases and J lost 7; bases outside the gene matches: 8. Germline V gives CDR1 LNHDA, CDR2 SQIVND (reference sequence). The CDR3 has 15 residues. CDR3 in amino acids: CASSPLAGEGNEQFF. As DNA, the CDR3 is TGTGCCAGTAGCCCACTAGCGGGAGAGGGTAATGAGCAGTTCTTC.

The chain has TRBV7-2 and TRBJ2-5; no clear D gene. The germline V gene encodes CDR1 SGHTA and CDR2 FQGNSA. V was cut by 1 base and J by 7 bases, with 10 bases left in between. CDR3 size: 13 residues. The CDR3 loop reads CASSLVPSGTQYF. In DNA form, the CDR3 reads TGTGCCAGCAGCTTAGTCCCATCGGGGACCCAGTACTTC.

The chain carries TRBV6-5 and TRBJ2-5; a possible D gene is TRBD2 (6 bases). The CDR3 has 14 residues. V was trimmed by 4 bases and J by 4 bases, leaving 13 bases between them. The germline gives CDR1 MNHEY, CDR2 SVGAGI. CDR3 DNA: TGTGCCAGCAGTTCTCCCGGAGGGAGAGAGACCCAGTACTTC. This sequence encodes CASSSPGGRETQYF.

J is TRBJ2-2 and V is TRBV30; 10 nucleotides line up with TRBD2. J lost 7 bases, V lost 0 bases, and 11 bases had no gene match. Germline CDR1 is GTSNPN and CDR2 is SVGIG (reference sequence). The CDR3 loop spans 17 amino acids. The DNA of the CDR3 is TGTGCCTGGAGTGTAAGGAGGAGCGGGAGGGATGTCGGGGAGCTGTTTTTT. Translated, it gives CAWSVRRSGRDVGELFF.

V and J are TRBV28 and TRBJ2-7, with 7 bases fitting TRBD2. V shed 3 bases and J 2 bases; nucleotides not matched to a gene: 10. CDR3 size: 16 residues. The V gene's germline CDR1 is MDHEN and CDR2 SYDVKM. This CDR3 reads CASSLGGAGAPYEQYF. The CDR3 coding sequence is TGTGCCAGCAGTTTGGGAGGGGCGGGAGCCCCCTACGAGCAGTACTTC.

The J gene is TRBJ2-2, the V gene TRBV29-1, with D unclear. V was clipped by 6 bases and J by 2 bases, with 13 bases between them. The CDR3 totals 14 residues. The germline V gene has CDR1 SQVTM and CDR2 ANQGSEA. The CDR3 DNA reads TGCAGCGTCCGGCAGGCCCCAAACACCGGGGAGCTGTTTTTT. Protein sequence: CSVRQAPNTGELFF.

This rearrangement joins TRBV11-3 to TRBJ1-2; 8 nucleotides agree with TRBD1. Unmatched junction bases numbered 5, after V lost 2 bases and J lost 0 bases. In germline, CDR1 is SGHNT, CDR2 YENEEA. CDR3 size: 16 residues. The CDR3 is CASSLKTGVTNYGYTF. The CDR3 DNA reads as TGTGCCAGCAGCTTAAAGACAGGGGTTACTAACTATGGCTACACCTTC.

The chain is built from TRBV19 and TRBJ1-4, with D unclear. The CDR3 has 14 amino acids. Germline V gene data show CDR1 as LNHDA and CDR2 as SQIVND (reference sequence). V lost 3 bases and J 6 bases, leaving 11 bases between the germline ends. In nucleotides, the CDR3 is TGTGCCAGTAGTATGTTCTCCCAGGATGAAAAACTGTTTTTT. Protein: CASSMFSQDEKLFF.

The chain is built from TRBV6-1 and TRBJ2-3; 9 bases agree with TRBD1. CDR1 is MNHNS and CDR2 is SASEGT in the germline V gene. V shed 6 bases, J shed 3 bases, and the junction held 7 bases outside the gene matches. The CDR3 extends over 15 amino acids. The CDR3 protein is CASRSTGGNTDTQYF. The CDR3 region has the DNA TGTGCCAGCAGGTCGACAGGGGGGAATACAGATACGCAGTATTTT.

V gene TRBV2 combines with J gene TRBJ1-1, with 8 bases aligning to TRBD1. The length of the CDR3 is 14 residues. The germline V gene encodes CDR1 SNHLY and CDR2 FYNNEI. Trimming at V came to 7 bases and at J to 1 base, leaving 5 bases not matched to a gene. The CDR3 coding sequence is TGTGCCAGCAACCGGGACAGGCAGAACACTGAAGCTTTCTTT. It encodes CASNRDRQNTEAFF. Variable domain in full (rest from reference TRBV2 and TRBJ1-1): EPEVTQTPSHQVTQMGQEVILRCVPISNHLYFYWYRQILGQKVEFLVSFYNNEISEKSEIFDDQFSVERPDGSNFTLKIRSTKLEDSAMYFCASNRDRQNTEAFFGQGTRLTVV.

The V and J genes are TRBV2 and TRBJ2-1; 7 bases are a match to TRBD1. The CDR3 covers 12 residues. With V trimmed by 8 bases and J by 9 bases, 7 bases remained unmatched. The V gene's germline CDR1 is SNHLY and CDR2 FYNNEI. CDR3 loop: CASRRGGTEQFF. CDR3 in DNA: TGTGCCAGCCGGAGAGGGGGCACTGAGCAGTTCTTC.

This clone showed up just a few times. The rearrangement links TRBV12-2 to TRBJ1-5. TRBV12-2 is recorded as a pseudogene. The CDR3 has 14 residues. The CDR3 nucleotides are TGTGCAAGTCGCTTAGGGGAGGGTGCTCAGCCCCAGCATTTT. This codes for CASRLGEGAQPQHF.

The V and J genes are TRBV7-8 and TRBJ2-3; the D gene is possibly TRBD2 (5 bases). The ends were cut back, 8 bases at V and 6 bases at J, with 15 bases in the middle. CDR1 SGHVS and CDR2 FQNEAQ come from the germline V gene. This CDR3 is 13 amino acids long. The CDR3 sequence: CASGINRGDTQYF. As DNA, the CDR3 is TGTGCCAGCGGCATAAACCGGGGTGATACGCAGTATTTT.

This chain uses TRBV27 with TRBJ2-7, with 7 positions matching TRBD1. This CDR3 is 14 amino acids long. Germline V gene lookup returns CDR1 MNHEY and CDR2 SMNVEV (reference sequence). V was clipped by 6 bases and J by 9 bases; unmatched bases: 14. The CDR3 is CASRLPGEGAVQYF. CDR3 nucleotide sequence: TGTGCCAGCAGACTACCCGGCGAGGGGGCTGTGCAGTACTTC.

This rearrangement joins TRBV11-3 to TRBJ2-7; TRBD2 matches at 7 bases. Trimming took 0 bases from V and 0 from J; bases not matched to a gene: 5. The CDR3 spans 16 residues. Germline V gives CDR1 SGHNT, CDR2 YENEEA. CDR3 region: CASSLDLTGGSYEQYF. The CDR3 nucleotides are TGTGCCAGCAGCTTAGATCTTACGGGAGGCTCCTACGAGCAGTACTTC.

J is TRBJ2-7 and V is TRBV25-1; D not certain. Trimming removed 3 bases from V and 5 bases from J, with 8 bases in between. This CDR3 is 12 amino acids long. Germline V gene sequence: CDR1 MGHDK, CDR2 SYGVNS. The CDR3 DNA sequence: TGTGCCAGCAGTGAGGCGTTCCACGAGCAGTACTTC. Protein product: CASSEAFHEQYF.

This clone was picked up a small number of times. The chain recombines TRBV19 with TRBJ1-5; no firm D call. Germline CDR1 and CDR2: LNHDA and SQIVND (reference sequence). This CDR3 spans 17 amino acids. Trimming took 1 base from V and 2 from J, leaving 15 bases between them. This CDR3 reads CASSIGAGRLGNQPQHF. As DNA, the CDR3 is TGTGCCAGTAGTATAGGAGCAGGTAGATTGGGCAATCAGCCCCAGCATTTT.

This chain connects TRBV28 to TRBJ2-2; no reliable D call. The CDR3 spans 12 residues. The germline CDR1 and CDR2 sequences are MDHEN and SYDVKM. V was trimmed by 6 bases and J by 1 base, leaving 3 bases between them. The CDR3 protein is CASRRNTGELFF. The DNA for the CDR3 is TGTGCCAGCAGAAGGAACACCGGGGAGCTGTTTTTT.